The rows below give T cell receptor beta chains drawn from one sample of a study of blood T cell repertoires in COVID-19. The repertoire was sequenced with immunoSEQ multiplex PCR; TCRdb's copy has only in-frame clones and lacks some. This sample has about 260,000 clones, with around 84% found just once. The sample was peripheral blood. Receptor source: a man aged 55 to 70 with acute or convalescent COVID-19. CDR3s include the opening cysteine and the closing phenylalanine or tryptophan. D genes are given only for firm matches. Part of the rows lack a size; the others show once, few, many or a class for expanded clones.

d_call: TRBD2; v_call: TRBV28; clone_size: NA; j_call: TRBJ2-1; cdr3_aa: CASSFPGLAGYNEQFF; cdr3_nt: TGTGCCAGCAGTTTTCCGGGACTAGCGGGATACAATGAGCAGTTCTTC
d_call: TRBD1; v_call: TRBV5-1; clone_size: NA; j_call: TRBJ2-1; cdr3_aa: CASSLGTGAHNEQFF; cdr3_nt: TGCGCCAGCAGCTTGGGGACAGGGGCCCACAATGAGCAGTTCTTC
d_call: NA; v_call: TRBV7-8; clone_size: NA; j_call: TRBJ2-1; cdr3_aa: CASSSGGGVFYNEQFF; cdr3_nt: TGTGCCAGCAGCTCCGGAGGGGGGGTTTTCTACAATGAGCAGTTCTTC
d_call: TRBD1; v_call: TRBV7-3; clone_size: NA; j_call: TRBJ1-1; cdr3_aa: CASSPQVKGAHMNTEAFF; cdr3_nt: TGTGCCAGCAGCCCACAAGTTAAGGGGGCCCACATGAACACTGAAGCTTTCTTT
d_call: TRBD1; v_call: TRBV3-1/TRBV3-2; clone_size: NA; j_call: TRBJ1-2; cdr3_aa: CASSFQGDGYTF; cdr3_nt: TGTGCCAGCAGCTTCCAGGGGGACGGCTACACCTTC
d_call: TRBD2; v_call: TRBV2; clone_size: NA; j_call: TRBJ2-5; cdr3_aa: CASSGTSGGQETQYF; cdr3_nt: TGTGCCAGCAGTGGAACTAGCGGGGGGCAAGAGACCCAGTACTTC
d_call: NA; v_call: TRBV6-1; clone_size: NA; j_call: TRBJ1-6; cdr3_aa: CASSELATGSYNSPLHF; cdr3_nt: TGTGCCAGCAGTGAATTAGCCACGGGGTCCTATAATTCACCCCTCCACTTT
d_call: NA; v_call: TRBV12-3/TRBV12-4; clone_size: once; j_call: TRBJ1-2; cdr3_aa: CASSLQGLGGYTF; cdr3_nt: TGTGCCAGCAGCCTTCAGGGTCTTGGAGGCTACACCTTC
d_call: NA; v_call: TRBV6-2/TRBV6-3; clone_size: NA; j_call: TRBJ1-6; cdr3_aa: CASSYYRTARDSPLHF; cdr3_nt: TGTGCCAGCAGTTACTACCGGACAGCCCGAGATTCACCCCTCCACTTT
d_call: NA; v_call: TRBV4-2; clone_size: NA; j_call: TRBJ2-1; cdr3_aa: CASSQGLPEAYNEQFF; cdr3_nt: TGTGCCAGCAGCCAAGGGCTGCCGGAGGCCTACAATGAGCAGTTCTTC
d_call: NA; v_call: TRBV9; clone_size: NA; j_call: TRBJ2-2; cdr3_aa: CASSGGLQNTGELFF; cdr3_nt: TGTGCCAGCAGCGGAGGACTGCAGAACACCGGGGAGCTGTTTTTT
d_call: TRBD1; v_call: TRBV4-2; clone_size: NA; j_call: TRBJ1-4; cdr3_aa: CASSLGQGRYATNEKLFF; cdr3_nt: TGTGCCAGCAGCCTCGGACAGGGGCGGTATGCAACTAATGAAAAACTGTTTTTT
d_call: NA; v_call: TRBV5-1; clone_size: NA; j_call: TRBJ2-5; cdr3_aa: CASSPGLRETQYF; cdr3_nt: TGCGCCAGCAGCCCGGGTCTACGGGAGACCCAGTACTTC
d_call: TRBD2; v_call: TRBV7-2; clone_size: NA; j_call: TRBJ2-5; cdr3_aa: CASSWASGQETQYF; cdr3_nt: TGTGCCAGCAGCTGGGCTAGCGGCCAAGAGACCCAGTACTTC
d_call: TRBD1; v_call: TRBV7-9; clone_size: NA; j_call: TRBJ1-2; cdr3_aa: CASSLFPSRQGGIYGYTF; cdr3_nt: TGTGCCAGCAGCTTATTCCCCTCGCGACAGGGCGGGATCTATGGCTACACCTTC
d_call: NA; v_call: TRBV27; clone_size: once; j_call: TRBJ1-5; cdr3_aa: CASSLSGEGNQPQHF; cdr3_nt: TGTGCCAGCAGTTTATCGGGGGAGGGCAATCAGCCCCAGCATTTT
d_call: TRBD1; v_call: TRBV5-8; clone_size: NA; j_call: TRBJ1-2; cdr3_aa: CASRGGPDYGYTF; cdr3_nt: TGTGCCAGCAGAGGGGGCCCTGACTATGGCTACACCTTC
d_call: TRBD1; v_call: TRBV6-2/TRBV6-3; clone_size: NA; j_call: TRBJ2-1; cdr3_aa: CASSRTGGYNEQFF; cdr3_nt: TGTGCCAGCAGCCGGACAGGGGGCTACAATGAGCAGTTCTTC
d_call: NA; v_call: TRBV6-5; clone_size: few; j_call: TRBJ1-3; cdr3_aa: CASSFDSVPGNTIYF; cdr3_nt: TGTGCCAGCAGTTTCGACAGTGTCCCTGGAAACACCATATATTTT
d_call: TRBD2; v_call: TRBV2; clone_size: NA; j_call: TRBJ2-7; cdr3_aa: CASTSGIYEQYF; cdr3_nt: TGTGCCAGCACTAGCGGGATCTACGAGCAGTACTTC
d_call: NA; v_call: TRBV24-1; clone_size: NA; j_call: TRBJ2-5; cdr3_aa: CATSDFPAEGQETQYF; cdr3_nt: TGTGCCACCAGTGATTTTCCGGCAGAGGGCCAAGAGACCCAGTACTTC
d_call: NA; v_call: TRBV30; clone_size: few; j_call: TRBJ2-7; cdr3_aa: CAFDRGGNYEQYF; cdr3_nt: TGTGCATTCGACAGGGGAGGGAATTACGAGCAGTACTTC
d_call: NA; v_call: TRBV6-6; clone_size: NA; j_call: TRBJ1-6; cdr3_aa: CASSGLGGNSPLHF; cdr3_nt: TGTGCCAGCAGTGGACTGGGGGGAAATTCACCCCTCCACTTT
d_call: TRBD1; v_call: TRBV11-2; clone_size: NA; j_call: TRBJ1-1; cdr3_aa: CASSFNRGRTEAFF; cdr3_nt: TGTGCCAGCAGCTTTAACAGGGGGCGCACTGAAGCTTTCTTT
d_call: TRBD1; v_call: TRBV27; clone_size: NA; j_call: TRBJ2-1; cdr3_aa: CASSRKGQAIVNEQFF; cdr3_nt: TGTGCCAGCAGCCGAAAGGGACAGGCCATCGTCAATGAGCAGTTCTTC
d_call: TRBD2; v_call: TRBV7-2; clone_size: once; j_call: TRBJ2-1; cdr3_aa: CASSTLTSEREQFF; cdr3_nt: TGTGCCAGCAGCACTCTAACTAGCGAACGTGAGCAGTTCTTC
d_call: NA; v_call: TRBV20-1; clone_size: many; j_call: TRBJ1-1; cdr3_aa: CSGEGNTEAFF; cdr3_nt: TGCAGTGGGGAGGGGAACACTGAAGCTTTCTTT
d_call: NA; v_call: TRBV7-9; clone_size: NA; j_call: TRBJ2-3; cdr3_aa: CASSLARTGGDIGYF; cdr3_nt: TGTGCCAGCAGCTTAGCGCGTACAGGTGGCGATATAGGGTATTTT
d_call: NA; v_call: TRBV18; clone_size: NA; j_call: TRBJ2-1; cdr3_aa: CASSPSLYNEQFF; cdr3_nt: TGTGCCAGCTCACCAAGCCTCTACAATGAGCAGTTCTTC
d_call: NA; v_call: TRBV5-1; clone_size: NA; j_call: TRBJ2-3; cdr3_aa: CASSLDQGSDTQYF; cdr3_nt: TGCGCCAGCAGCTTGGACCAGGGGTCAGATACGCAGTATTTT
d_call: NA; v_call: TRBV6-9; clone_size: NA; j_call: TRBJ1-2; cdr3_aa: CASSDPRGGDYGYTF; cdr3_nt: TGTGCCAGCAGTGATCCCAGGGGTGGCGACTATGGCTACACCTTC
d_call: TRBD2; v_call: TRBV10-3; clone_size: NA; j_call: TRBJ2-5; cdr3_aa: CAIKRLAGAEETQYF; cdr3_nt: TGTGCCATAAAAAGACTAGCGGGGGCAGAAGAGACCCAGTACTTC
d_call: NA; v_call: TRBV6-5; clone_size: NA; j_call: TRBJ2-7; cdr3_aa: CASRFGRTYEQYF; cdr3_nt: TGTGCCAGCAGGTTTGGCAGGACCTACGAGCAGTACTTC
d_call: TRBD1; v_call: TRBV2; clone_size: NA; j_call: TRBJ2-5; cdr3_aa: CASSADRGETQYF; cdr3_nt: TGTGCCAGCAGCGCTGACAGGGGAGAGACCCAGTACTTC
d_call: TRBD2; v_call: TRBV7-2; clone_size: NA; j_call: TRBJ2-7; cdr3_aa: CASSLDGGGPLREQYF; cdr3_nt: TGTGCCAGCAGCTTAGATGGGGGAGGGCCGCTTCGGGAGCAGTACTTC
d_call: TRBD1; v_call: TRBV2; clone_size: NA; j_call: TRBJ1-1; cdr3_aa: CASSGDRGIFTEAFF; cdr3_nt: TGTGCCAGCAGTGGGGACAGGGGGATCTTTACTGAAGCTTTCTTT
d_call: TRBD2; v_call: TRBV19; clone_size: NA; j_call: TRBJ2-5; cdr3_aa: CASSVPAGRGTQYF; cdr3_nt: TGTGCCAGTAGTGTACCCGCAGGGAGGGGGACCCAGTACTTC
d_call: NA; v_call: TRBV5-8; clone_size: NA; j_call: TRBJ1-4; cdr3_aa: CASSPRVQGLYEKLFF; cdr3_nt: TGTGCCAGCAGCCCAAGGGTACAGGGTCTCTATGAAAAACTGTTTTTT
d_call: TRBD1; v_call: TRBV5-1; clone_size: NA; j_call: TRBJ2-7; cdr3_aa: CASSLDRDRAYEQYF; cdr3_nt: TGCGCCAGCAGCTTAGACCGGGACAGGGCCTACGAGCAGTACTTC
d_call: NA; v_call: TRBV5-6; clone_size: few; j_call: TRBJ1-1; cdr3_aa: CASSLTSNTEAFF; cdr3_nt: TGTGCCAGCAGCTTGACATCAAACACTGAAGCTTTCTTT
d_call: NA; v_call: TRBV19; clone_size: NA; j_call: TRBJ1-6; cdr3_aa: CASTDIRNSPLHF; cdr3_nt: TGTGCCAGCACGGACATTAGGAATTCACCCCTCCACTTT
d_call: NA; v_call: TRBV6-6; clone_size: NA; j_call: TRBJ1-1; cdr3_aa: CASSYFVNTEAFF; cdr3_nt: TGTGCCAGCAGTTACTTCGTAAACACTGAAGCTTTCTTT
d_call: NA; v_call: TRBV7-2; clone_size: NA; j_call: TRBJ2-7; cdr3_aa: CASSLAHSSYEQYF; cdr3_nt: TGTGCCAGCAGCTTAGCCCACAGCTCCTACGAGCAGTACTTC
d_call: NA; v_call: TRBV7-9; clone_size: NA; j_call: TRBJ2-1; cdr3_aa: CASSPNYNEQFF; cdr3_nt: TGTGCCAGCAGCCCCAACTACAATGAGCAGTTCTTC
d_call: TRBD2; v_call: TRBV3-1/TRBV3-2; clone_size: NA; j_call: TRBJ2-4; cdr3_aa: CASSPRLAGGHFQTKNIQYF; cdr3_nt: TGTGCCAGCAGCCCTAGACTAGCGGGGGGGCATTTTCAGACCAAAAACATTCAGTACTTC
d_call: TRBD1; v_call: TRBV19; clone_size: few; j_call: TRBJ1-3; cdr3_aa: CASRTGTSGNTIYF; cdr3_nt: TGTGCCAGCCGGACAGGGACATCTGGAAACACCATATATTTT
d_call: NA; v_call: TRBV11-2; clone_size: NA; j_call: TRBJ2-7; cdr3_aa: CASTYGGVSYEQYF; cdr3_nt: TGTGCCAGCACCTACGGCGGGGTCTCCTACGAGCAGTACTTC
d_call: NA; v_call: TRBV7-9; clone_size: NA; j_call: TRBJ2-7; cdr3_aa: CASSLARVDEQYF; cdr3_nt: TGTGCCAGCAGCTTAGCGCGGGTCGACGAGCAGTACTTC
d_call: NA; v_call: TRBV4-2; clone_size: NA; j_call: TRBJ2-7; cdr3_aa: CASSLNEGGGGYEQYF; cdr3_nt: TGTGCCAGCAGTCTCAACGAAGGGGGAGGGGGTTACGAGCAGTACTTC
d_call: NA; v_call: TRBV18; clone_size: NA; j_call: TRBJ1-2; cdr3_aa: CASSPSAGVGNGYTF; cdr3_nt: TGTGCCAGCTCACCATCTGCAGGGGTGGGGAATGGCTACACCTTC
d_call: NA; v_call: TRBV12-3/TRBV12-4; clone_size: NA; j_call: TRBJ1-1; cdr3_aa: CASRSTSTEAFF; cdr3_nt: TGTGCCAGCAGGTCCACTAGTACTGAAGCTTTCTTT
d_call: NA; v_call: TRBV7-2; clone_size: NA; j_call: TRBJ1-2; cdr3_aa: CASSLGQNYGYTF; cdr3_nt: TGTGCCAGCAGCTTAGGGCAGAACTATGGCTACACCTTC
d_call: NA; v_call: TRBV6-5; clone_size: NA; j_call: TRBJ1-1; cdr3_aa: CASSLYRVSGAFF; cdr3_nt: TGTGCCAGCAGCCTTTACAGGGTCTCCGGAGCTTTCTTT